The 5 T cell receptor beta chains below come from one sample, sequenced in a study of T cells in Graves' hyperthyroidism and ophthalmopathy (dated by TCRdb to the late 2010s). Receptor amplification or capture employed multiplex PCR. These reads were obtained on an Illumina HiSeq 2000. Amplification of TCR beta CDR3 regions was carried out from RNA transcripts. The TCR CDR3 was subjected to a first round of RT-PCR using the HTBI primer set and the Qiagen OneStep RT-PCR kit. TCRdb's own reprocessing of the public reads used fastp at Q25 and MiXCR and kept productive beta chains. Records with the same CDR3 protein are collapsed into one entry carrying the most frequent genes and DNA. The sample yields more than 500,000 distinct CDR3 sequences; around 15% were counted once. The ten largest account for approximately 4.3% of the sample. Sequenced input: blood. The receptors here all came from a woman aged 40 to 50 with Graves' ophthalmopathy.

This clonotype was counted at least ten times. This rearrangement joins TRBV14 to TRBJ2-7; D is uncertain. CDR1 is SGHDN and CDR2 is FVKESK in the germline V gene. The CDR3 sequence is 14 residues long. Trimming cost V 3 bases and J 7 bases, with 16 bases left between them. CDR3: CASSHPDRAREQYF. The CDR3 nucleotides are TGTGCCAGCAGCCATCCCGACCGGGCGAGGGAGCAGTACTTC.

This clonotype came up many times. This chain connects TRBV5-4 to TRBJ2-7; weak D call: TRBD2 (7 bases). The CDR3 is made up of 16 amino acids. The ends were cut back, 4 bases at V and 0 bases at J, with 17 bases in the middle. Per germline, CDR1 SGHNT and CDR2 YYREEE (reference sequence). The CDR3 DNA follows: TGTGCCAGCAGCGGGGGGGCAGGGGCCCCCTCCTACGAGCAGTACTTC. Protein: CASSGGAGAPSYEQYF.

For the CDR3, the DNA is TGTGCCAGCACCGTAGGCGGAGGGGACACTGAAGCTTTCTTT. This codes for CASTVGGGDTEAFF. The rearrangement joins TRBV7-9 to TRBJ1-1; TRBD1 might be the D (5 bases). The CDR3 totals 14 residues. In germline, CDR1 is SEHNR, CDR2 FQNEAQ (reference sequence). Deletions cut 7 bases from V and 3 bases from J, with 15 bases between.

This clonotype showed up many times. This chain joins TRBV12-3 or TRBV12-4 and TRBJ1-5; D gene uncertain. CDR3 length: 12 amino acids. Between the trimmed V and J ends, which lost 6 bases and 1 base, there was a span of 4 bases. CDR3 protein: CASRGSNQPQHF. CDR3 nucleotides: TGTGCCAGCAGGGGCAGCAATCAGCCCCAGCATTTT.

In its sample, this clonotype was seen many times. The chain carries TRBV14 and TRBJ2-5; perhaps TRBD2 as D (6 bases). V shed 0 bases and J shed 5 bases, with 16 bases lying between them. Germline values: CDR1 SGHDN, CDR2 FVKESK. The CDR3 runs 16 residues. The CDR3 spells CASSQDAWRDRETQYF. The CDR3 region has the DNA TGTGCCAGCAGCCAAGATGCATGGCGGGATCGTGAGACCCAGTACTTC.